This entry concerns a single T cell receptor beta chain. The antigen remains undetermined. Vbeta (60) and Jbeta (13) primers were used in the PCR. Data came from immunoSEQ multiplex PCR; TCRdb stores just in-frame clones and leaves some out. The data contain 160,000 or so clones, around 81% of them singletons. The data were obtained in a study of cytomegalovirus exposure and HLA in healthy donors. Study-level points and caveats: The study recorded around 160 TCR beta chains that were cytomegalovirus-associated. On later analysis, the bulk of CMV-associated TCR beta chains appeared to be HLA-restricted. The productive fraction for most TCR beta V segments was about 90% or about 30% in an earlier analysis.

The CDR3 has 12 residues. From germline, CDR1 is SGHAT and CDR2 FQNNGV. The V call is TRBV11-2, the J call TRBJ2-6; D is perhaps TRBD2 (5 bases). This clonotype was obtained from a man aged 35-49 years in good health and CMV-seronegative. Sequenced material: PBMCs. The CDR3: CGAGSGANVLTF. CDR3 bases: TGTGGGGCGGGCTCTGGGGCCAACGTCCTGACTTTC. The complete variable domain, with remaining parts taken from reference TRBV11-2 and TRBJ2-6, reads EAGVAQSPRYKIIEKRQSVAFWCNPISGHATLYWYQQILGQGPKLLIQFQNNGVVDDSQLPKDRFSAERLKGVDSTLKIQPAKLEDSAVYLCGAGSGANVLTFGAGSRLTVL.